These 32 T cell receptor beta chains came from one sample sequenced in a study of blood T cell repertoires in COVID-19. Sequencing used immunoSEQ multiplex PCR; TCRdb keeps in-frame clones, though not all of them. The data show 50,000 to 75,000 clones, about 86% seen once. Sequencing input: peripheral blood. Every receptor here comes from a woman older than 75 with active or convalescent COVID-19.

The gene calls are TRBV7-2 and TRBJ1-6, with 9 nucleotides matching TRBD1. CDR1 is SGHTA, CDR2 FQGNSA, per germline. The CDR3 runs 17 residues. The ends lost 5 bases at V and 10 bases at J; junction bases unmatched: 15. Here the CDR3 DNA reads TGTGCCAGCAGCCATTCTCCGGGACAGGGCTCGGGGTCACCCCTCCACTTT. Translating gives CASSHSPGQGSGSPLHF. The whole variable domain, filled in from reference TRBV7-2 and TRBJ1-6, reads GAGVSQSPSNKVTEKGKDVELRCDPISGHTALYWYRQSLGQGLEFLIYFQGNSAPDKSGLPSDRFSAERTGGSVSTLTIQRTQQEDSAVYLCASSHSPGQGSGSPLHFGNGTRLTVT.

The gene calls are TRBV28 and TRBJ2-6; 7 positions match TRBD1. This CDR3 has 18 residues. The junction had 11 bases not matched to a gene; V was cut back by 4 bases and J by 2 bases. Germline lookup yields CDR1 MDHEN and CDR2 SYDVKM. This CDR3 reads CASSSRQGVLTGANVLTF. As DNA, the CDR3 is TGTGCCAGCAGTTCCCGACAGGGTGTGCTGACTGGGGCCAACGTCCTGACTTTC. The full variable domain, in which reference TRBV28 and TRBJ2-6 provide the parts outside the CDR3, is DVKVTQSSRYLVKRTGEKVFLECVQDMDHENMFWYRQDPGLGLRLIYFSYDVKMKEKGDIPEGYSVSREKKERFSLILESASTNQTSMYLCASSSRQGVLTGANVLTFGAGSRLTVL.

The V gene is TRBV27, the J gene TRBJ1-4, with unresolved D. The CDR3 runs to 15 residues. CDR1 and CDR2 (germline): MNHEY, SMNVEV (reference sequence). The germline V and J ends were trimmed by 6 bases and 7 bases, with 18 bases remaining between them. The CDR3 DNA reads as TGTGCCAGCAGCCCTGGTTGGGCAGCGGGTGAAAAACTGTTTTTT. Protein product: CASSPGWAAGEKLFF.

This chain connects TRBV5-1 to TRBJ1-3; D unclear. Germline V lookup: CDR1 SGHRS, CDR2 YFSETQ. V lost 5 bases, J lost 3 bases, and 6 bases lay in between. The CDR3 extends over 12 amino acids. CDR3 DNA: TGCGCCAGCAGGGAGGATGGAAACACCATATATTTT. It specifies CASREDGNTIYF.

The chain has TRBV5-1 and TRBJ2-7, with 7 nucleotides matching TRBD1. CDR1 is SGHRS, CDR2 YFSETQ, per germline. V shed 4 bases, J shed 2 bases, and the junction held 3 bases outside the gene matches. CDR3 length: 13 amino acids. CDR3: CASSGDSAYEQYF. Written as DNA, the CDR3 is TGCGCCAGCAGCGGGGACAGTGCCTACGAGCAGTACTTC.

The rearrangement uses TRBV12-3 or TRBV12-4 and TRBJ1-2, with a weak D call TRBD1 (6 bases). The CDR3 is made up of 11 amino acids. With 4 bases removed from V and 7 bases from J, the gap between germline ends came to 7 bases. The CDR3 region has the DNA TGTGCCAGCAGTTACAGGGCTGGCTACACCTTC. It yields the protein CASSYRAGYTF.

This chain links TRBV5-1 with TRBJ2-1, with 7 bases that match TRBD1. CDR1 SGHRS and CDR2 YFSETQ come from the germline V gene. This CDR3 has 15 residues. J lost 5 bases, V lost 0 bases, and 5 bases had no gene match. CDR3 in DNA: TGCGCCAGCAGCTTGGCCGGACAGGCAGACAATGAGCAGTTCTTC. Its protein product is CASSLAGQADNEQFF.

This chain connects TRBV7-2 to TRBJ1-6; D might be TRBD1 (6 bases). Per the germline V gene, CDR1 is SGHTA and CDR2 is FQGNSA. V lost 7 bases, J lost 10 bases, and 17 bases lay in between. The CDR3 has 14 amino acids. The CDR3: CASNHRADDSPLHF. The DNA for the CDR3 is TGTGCCAGCAACCACAGGGCCGATGACTCACCCCTCCACTTT.

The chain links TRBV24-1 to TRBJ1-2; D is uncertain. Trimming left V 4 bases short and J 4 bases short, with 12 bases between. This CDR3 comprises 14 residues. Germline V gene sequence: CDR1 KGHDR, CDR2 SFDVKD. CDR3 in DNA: TGTGCCACCAGTGAACCAACGGGATCCTATGGCTACACCTTC. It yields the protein CATSEPTGSYGYTF.

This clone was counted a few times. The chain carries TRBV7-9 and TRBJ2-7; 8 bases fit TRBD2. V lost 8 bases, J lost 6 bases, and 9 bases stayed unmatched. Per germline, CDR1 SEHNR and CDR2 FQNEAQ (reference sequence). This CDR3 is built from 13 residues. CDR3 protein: CASGPSGGSEQYF. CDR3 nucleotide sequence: TGTGCCAGCGGCCCCTCGGGGGGGTCCGAGCAGTACTTC. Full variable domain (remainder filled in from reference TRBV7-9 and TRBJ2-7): DTGVSQNPRHKITKRGQNVTFRCDPISEHNRLYWYRQTLGQGPEFLTYFQNEAQLEKSRLLSDRFSAERPKGSFSTLEIQRTEQGDSAMYLCASGPSGGSEQYFGPGTRLTVT.

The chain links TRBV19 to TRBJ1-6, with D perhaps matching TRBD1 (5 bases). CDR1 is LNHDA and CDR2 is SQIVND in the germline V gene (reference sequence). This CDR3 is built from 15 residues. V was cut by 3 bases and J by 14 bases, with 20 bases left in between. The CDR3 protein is CASSISWQVKGTLHF. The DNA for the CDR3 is TGTGCCAGTAGTATTAGTTGGCAAGTCAAGGGGACCCTCCACTTT.

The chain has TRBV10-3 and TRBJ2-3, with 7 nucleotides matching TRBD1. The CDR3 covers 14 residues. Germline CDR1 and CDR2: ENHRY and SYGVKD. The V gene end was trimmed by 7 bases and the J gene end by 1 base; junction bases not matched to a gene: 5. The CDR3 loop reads CAIMTGWGTDTQYF. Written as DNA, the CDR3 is TGTGCCATCATGACAGGGTGGGGCACAGATACGCAGTATTTT.

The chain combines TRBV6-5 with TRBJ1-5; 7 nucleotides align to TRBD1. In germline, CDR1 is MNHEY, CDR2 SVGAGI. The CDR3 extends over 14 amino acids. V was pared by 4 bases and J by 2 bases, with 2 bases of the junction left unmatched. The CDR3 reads CASSSDRGNQPQHF. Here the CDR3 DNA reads TGTGCCAGCAGTTCTGACAGGGGCAATCAGCCCCAGCATTTT.

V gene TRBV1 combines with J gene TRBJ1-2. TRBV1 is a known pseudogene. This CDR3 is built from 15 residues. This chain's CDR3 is CTSSQGGGLNYGYTF. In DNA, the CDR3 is TGCACCAGCAGCCAAGGCGGGGGGCTGAACTATGGCTACACCTTC.

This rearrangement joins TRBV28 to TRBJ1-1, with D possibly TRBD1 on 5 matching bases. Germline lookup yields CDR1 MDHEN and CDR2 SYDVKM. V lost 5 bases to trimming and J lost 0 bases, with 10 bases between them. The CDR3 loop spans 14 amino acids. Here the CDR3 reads CASSPLGVNTEAFF. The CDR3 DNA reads TGTGCCAGCAGTCCCTTAGGGGTGAACACTGAAGCTTTCTTT.

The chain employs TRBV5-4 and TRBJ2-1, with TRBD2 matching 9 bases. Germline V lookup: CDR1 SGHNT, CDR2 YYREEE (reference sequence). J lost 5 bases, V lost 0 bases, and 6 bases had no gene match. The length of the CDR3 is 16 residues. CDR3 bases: TGTGCCAGCAGCTTGGGGGCAGCGGGGGGAAACAATGAGCAGTTCTTC. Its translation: CASSLGAAGGNNEQFF.

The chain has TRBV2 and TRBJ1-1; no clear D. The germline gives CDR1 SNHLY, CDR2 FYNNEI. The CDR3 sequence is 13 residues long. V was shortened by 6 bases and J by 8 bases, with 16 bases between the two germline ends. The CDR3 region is CASSQPGGGEAFF. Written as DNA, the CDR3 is TGTGCCAGCAGCCAACCGGGTGGAGGGGAAGCTTTCTTT.

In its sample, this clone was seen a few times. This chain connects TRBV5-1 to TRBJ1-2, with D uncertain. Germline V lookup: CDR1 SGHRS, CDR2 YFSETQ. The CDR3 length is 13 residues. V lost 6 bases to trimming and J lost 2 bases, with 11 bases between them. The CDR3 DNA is TGCGCCAGCACCCTCGACGGGAACTATGGCTACACCTTC. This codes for CASTLDGNYGYTF.

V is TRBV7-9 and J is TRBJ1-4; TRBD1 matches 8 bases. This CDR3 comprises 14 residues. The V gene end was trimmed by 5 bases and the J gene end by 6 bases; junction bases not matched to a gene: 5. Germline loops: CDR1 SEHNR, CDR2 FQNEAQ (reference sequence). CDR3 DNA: TGTGCCAGCAGCCGACAGGGGTTAGATGAAAAACTGTTTTTT. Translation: CASSRQGLDEKLFF.

The CDR3 nucleotides are TGTGCCAGCAGCGGGTTCAGGGGCGGTGAGACCCAGTACTTC. Its protein is CASSGFRGGETQYF. This rearrangement joins TRBV5-4 to TRBJ2-5, with D possibly matching TRBD1 (6 bases). Germline V gene lookup returns CDR1 SGHNT and CDR2 YYREEE (reference sequence). This CDR3 comprises 14 residues. The ends were cut back, 4 bases at V and 5 bases at J, with 15 bases in the middle.

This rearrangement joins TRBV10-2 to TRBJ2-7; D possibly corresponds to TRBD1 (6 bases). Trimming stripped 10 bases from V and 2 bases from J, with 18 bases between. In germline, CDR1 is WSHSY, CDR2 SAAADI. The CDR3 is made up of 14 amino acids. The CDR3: CATLLDRIPYEQYF. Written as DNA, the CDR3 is TGCGCCACCCTCCTAGACAGGATACCCTACGAGCAGTACTTC.

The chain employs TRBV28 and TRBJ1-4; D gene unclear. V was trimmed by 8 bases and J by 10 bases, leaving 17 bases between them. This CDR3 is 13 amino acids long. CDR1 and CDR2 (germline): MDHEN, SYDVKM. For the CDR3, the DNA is TGTGCCAGCGGGGAGTTTCGGGTGGGAAAACTGTTTTTT. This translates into CASGEFRVGKLFF.

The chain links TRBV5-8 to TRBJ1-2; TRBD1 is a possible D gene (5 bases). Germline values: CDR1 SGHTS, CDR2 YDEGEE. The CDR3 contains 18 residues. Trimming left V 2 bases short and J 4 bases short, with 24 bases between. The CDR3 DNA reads TGTGCCAGCAGCTTTCCAGGGATAGGCCCTATTTCGGGCTATGGCTACACCTTC. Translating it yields CASSFPGIGPISGYGYTF. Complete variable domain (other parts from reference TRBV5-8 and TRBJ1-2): EAGVTQSPTHLIKTRGQQATLRCSPISGHTSVYWYQQALGLGLQFLLWYDEGEERNRGNFPPRFSGRQFPNYSSELNVNALELEDSALYLCASSFPGIGPISGYGYTFGSGTRLTVV.

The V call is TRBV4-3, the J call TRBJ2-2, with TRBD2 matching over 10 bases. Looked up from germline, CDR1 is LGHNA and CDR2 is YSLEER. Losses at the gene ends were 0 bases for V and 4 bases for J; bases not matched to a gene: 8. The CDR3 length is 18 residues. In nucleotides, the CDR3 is TGCGCCAGCAGCCAAGAAGGGGGAGCGGGAGGGATCACCGGGGAGCTGTTTTTT. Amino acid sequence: CASSQEGGAGGITGELFF.

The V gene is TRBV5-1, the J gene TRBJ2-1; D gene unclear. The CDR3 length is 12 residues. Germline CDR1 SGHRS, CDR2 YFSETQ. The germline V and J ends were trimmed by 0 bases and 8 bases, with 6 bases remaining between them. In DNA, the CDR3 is TGCGCCAGCAGCTTGGGGGCTTATGAGCAGTTCTTC. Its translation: CASSLGAYEQFF. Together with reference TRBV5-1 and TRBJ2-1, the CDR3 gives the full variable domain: KAGVTQTPRYLIKTRGQQVTLSCSPISGHRSVSWYQQTPGQGLQFLFEYFSETQRNKGNFPGRFSGRQFSNSRSEMNVSTLELGDSALYLCASSLGAYEQFFGPGTRLTVL.

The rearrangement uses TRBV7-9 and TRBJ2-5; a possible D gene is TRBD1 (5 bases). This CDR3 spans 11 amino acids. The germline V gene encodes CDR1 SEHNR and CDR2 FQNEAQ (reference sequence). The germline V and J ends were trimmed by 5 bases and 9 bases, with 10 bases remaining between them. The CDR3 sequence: CASSPLGAQYF. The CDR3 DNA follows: TGTGCCAGCAGCCCCCTAGGGGCCCAGTACTTC.

The CDR3 DNA follows: TGTGCCAGCAGCCCGGCAGATACGCAGTATTTT. Protein: CASSPADTQYF. This chain uses TRBV12-3 or TRBV12-4 with TRBJ2-3; D remains ambiguous. V was shortened by 6 bases and J by 4 bases, with 5 bases between the two germline ends. The CDR3 is 11 residues long.

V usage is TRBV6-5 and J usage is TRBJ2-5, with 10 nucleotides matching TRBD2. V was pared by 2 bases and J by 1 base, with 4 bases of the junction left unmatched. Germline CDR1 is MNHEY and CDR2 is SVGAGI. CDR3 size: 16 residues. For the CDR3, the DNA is TGTGCCAGCAGTTACCCTGCTAGCGGGGGCCAAGAGACCCAGTACTTC. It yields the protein CASSYPASGGQETQYF.

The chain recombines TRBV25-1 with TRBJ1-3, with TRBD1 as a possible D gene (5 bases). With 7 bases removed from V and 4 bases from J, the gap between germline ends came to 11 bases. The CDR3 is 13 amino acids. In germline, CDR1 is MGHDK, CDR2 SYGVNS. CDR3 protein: CASKVTAGNTIYF. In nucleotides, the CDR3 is TGTGCCAGCAAGGTGACAGCCGGAAACACCATATATTTT.

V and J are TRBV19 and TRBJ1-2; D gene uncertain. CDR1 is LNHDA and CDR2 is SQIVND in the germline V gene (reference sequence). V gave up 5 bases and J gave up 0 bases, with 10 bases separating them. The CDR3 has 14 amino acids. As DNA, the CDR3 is TGTGCCAGTAGTGACGGGGTTTCTAACTATGGCTACACCTTC. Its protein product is CASSDGVSNYGYTF. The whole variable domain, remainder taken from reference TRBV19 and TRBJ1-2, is DGGITQSPKYLFRKEGQNVTLSCEQNLNHDAMYWYRQDPGQGLRLIYYSQIVNDFQKGDIAEGYSVSREKKESFPLTVTSAQKNPTAFYLCASSDGVSNYGYTFGSGTRLTVV.

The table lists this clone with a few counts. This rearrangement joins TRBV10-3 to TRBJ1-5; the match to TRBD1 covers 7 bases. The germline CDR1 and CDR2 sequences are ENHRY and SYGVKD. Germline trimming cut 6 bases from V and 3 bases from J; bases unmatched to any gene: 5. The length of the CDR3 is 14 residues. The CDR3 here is CAIRRTGDNQPQHF. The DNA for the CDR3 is TGTGCCATCAGGAGGACAGGAGACAATCAGCCCCAGCATTTT.

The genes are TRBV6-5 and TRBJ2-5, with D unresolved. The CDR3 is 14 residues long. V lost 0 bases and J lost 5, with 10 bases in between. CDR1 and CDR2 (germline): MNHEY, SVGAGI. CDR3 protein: CASSYSDLIETQYF. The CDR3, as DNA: TGTGCCAGCAGTTACTCCGACTTGATCGAGACCCAGTACTTC.